These T cell receptor beta chains were read from a single sample in a study of radiotherapy plus CTLA-4 blockade in lung cancer. Only in-frame clones appear in the TCRdb table, and some are missing; sequencing was by immunoSEQ multiplex PCR. This sample has under 45,000 clones; more than 75% occur once, and the top ten carry less than 25%. The source was peripheral blood, collected from a patient treated with radiotherapy plus ipilimumab. The receptors come from a human donor with non-small cell lung cancer that progressed on radiotherapy plus ipilimumab. CDR3s include the opening cysteine and the closing phenylalanine or tryptophan. The D gene is left open where the match is weak. Expanded clones get a size class; other rows say once, few or many, or leave the size out.

V: TRBV28
D: TRBD1
size: NA
J: TRBJ1-4
CDR3: CASGQAVAKLFF
DNA: TGTGCCAGCGGACAGGCGGTCGCAAAACTGTTTTTT

V: TRBV16
D: NA
size: few
J: TRBJ1-4
CDR3: CASSLSPGRGRRAEKLFF
DNA: TGTGCCAGCAGCTTGTCTCCCGGCAGGGGCCGACGGGCTGAAAAACTGTTTTTT

V: TRBV9
D: TRBD1
size: NA
J: TRBJ1-1
CDR3: CASSPTGTGAEAFF
DNA: TGTGCCAGCAGCCCGACCGGGACAGGGGCTGAAGCTTTCTTT

V: TRBV5-1
D: TRBD1
size: NA
J: TRBJ1-4
CDR3: CASSDRDRGDKLFF
DNA: TGCGCCAGCAGCGACCGGGACAGGGGAGATAAACTGTTTTTT

V: TRBV5-1
D: NA
size: NA
J: TRBJ1-2
CDR3: CASSQAGMDNYGYTF
DNA: TGCGCCAGCAGCCAGGCAGGGATGGATAACTATGGCTACACCTTC

V: TRBV2
D: NA
size: NA
J: TRBJ1-5
CDR3: CASRLDGNGPQHF
DNA: TGTGCCAGCAGACTGGACGGGAATGGGCCCCAGCATTTT

V: TRBV13
D: NA
size: NA
J: TRBJ2-4
CDR3: CASSYLHGVGKNIQYF
DNA: TGTGCCAGCAGCTATCTACACGGGGTTGGCAAAAACATTCAGTACTTC

V: TRBV19
D: NA
size: NA
J: TRBJ1-2
CDR3: CASSMGQGGITIGYTF
DNA: TGTGCCAGTAGTATGGGGCAGGGAGGGATAACTATCGGCTACACCTTC

V: TRBV4-1
D: NA
size: NA
J: TRBJ1-2
CDR3: CASSQDRGYGYTF
DNA: TGCGCCAGCAGCCAAGATCGGGGGTATGGCTACACCTTC

V: TRBV25-1
D: NA
size: NA
J: TRBJ1-2
CDR3: CASSGWGGFYGYTF
DNA: TGTGCCAGCAGTGGCTGGGGAGGTTTCTATGGCTACACCTTC

V: TRBV6-1
D: TRBD1
size: NA
J: TRBJ2-7
CDR3: CASSEQGADYGEQYF
DNA: TGTGCCAGCAGTGAACAGGGGGCGGATTACGGCGAGCAGTACTTC